This section outlines one T cell receptor beta chain sequence together with its context. The authors' processing: Nucleated cell counts were estimated from reference gene primer amplification. Clones were read by immunoSEQ multiplex PCR, and TCRdb kept only the in-frame ones, dropping some. That table gives V, J and clone size, and the DNA gave D and trimming. The repertoire includes 70,000 to 85,000 clones, roughly four fifths of them detected once, and roughly a tenth sits in the top ten. This CDR3 region has 15 residues. Deletions cut 2 bases from V and 6 bases from J, with 14 bases between. Germline V CDR1 and CDR2: MNHEY, SVGAGI. This specimen comes from a study of blood T cell repertoires in COVID-19. Overall study: Some COVID-19 samples were acute and others convalescent; all came from the United States, Italy and Spain. PBMCs, B-cell-depleted T cells, or T cells were the source of the cDNA or gDNA that made up the material.

The sequenced sample consisted of peripheral blood. The origin of this receptor is a man aged 60-69 years with acute or convalescent COVID-19. This sequence joins TRBV6-5 and TRBJ2-1; possibly TRBD2 for D (5 bases). The CDR3 loop reads CASSYQLGRSNEQFF. CDR3 nucleotides: TGTGCCAGCAGTTACCAACTAGGGCGATCCAATGAGCAGTTCTTC.